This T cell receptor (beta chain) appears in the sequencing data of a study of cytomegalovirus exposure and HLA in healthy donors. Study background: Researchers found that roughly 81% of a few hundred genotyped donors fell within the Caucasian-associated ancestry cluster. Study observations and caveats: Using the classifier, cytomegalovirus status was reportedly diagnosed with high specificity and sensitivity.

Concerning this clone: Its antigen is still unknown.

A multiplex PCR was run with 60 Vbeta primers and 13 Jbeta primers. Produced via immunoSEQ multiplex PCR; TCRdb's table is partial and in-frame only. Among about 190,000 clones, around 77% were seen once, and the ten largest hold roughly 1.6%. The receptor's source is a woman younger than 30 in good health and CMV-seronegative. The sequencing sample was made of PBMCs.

As DNA, the CDR3 is TGTGCCAGCAGCAGACAGGGAGACTCTGGAAACACCATATATTTT. Amino acids: CASSRQGDSGNTIYF. The chain has TRBV7-9 and TRBJ1-3; 7 nucleotides align to TRBD1. The germline CDR1 and CDR2 sequences are SEHNR and FQNEAQ (reference sequence). V trimming: 5 bases; J trimming: 0 bases; junction bases outside the gene matches: 4. This CDR3 comprises 15 residues. Filled out from reference TRBV7-9 and TRBJ1-3, the complete variable domain reads DTGVSQNPRHKITKRGQNVTFRCDPISEHNRLYWYRQTLGQGPEFLTYFQNEAQLEKSRLLSDRFSAERPKGSFSTLEIQRTEQGDSAMYLCASSRQGDSGNTIYFGEGSWLTVV.